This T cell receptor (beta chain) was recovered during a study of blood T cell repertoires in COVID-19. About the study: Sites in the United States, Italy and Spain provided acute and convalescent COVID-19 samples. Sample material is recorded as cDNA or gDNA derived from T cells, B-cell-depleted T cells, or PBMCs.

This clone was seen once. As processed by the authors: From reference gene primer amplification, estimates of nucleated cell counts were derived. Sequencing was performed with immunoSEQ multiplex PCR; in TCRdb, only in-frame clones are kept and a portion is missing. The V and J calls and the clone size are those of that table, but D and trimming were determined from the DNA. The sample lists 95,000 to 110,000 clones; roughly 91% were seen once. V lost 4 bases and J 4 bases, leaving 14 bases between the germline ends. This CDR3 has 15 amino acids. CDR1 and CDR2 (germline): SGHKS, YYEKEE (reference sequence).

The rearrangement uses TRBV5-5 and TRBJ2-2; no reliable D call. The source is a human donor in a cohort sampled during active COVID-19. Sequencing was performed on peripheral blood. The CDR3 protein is CASSRGLPSTGELFF. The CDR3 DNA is TGTGCCAGCAGCCGAGGCCTCCCGAGCACCGGGGAGCTGTTTTTT.